The 27 T cell receptor beta chains listed next were all sequenced from one sample in a study of T cell responses to AZD1222 COVID-19 vaccine (dated by TCRdb to 2020 to 2022). The library was produced with the immunoSEQ multiplex PCR assay. The source is immuneACCESS, and TCRdb retained only in-frame sequences with V and J called. Part of the clones is not carried over; for the studies checked, unresolved V genes explain less than half of this, and the remainder is unexplained. In all, the sample holds roughly 130,000 clones, and 88% of those were seen once. The ten biggest clones cover 7.6% of the sample. Sample time point, as interpreted from the label and publication: baseline before first vaccination. Sequenced here: peripheral blood, sampled on day 0 of AZD1222 vaccination. The receptors shown here come from an adult in good health.

The chain is built from TRBV29-1 and TRBJ2-1; 7 bases fit TRBD1. V shed 5 bases and J 7 bases; nucleotides not matched to a gene: 11. Germline V gene sequence: CDR1 SQVTM, CDR2 ANQGSEA. The CDR3 length is 14 residues. The CDR3 is CSVCVTGKVNEQFF. The CDR3 coding sequence is TGCAGCGTTTGTGTGACAGGGAAGGTGAATGAGCAGTTCTTC.

The chain couples TRBV28 to TRBJ2-6; 9 bases are shared with TRBD1. This CDR3 is built from 19 residues. In germline, CDR1 is MDHEN, CDR2 SYDVKM. V dropped 5 bases and J dropped 2; count of bases not matched to a gene: 13. CDR3 DNA: TGTGCCAGCAGTACCCAATGGGACAGGGTCTTTGCTGGGGCCAACGTCCTGACTTTC. This gives the protein CASSTQWDRVFAGANVLTF.

CDR3 sequence reads: CASSLSRGIGEQYF. The CDR3 DNA follows: TGTGCCAGCAGCTTAAGCCGGGGGATAGGGGAGCAGTACTTC. This rearrangement joins TRBV7-2 to TRBJ2-7; maybe TRBD2 (6 bases). V dropped 2 bases and J dropped 7 bases, with 15 bases sitting between them. The CDR3 spans 14 residues. The germline V gene encodes CDR1 SGHTA and CDR2 FQGNSA.

The chain is built from TRBV19 and TRBJ2-2; no reliable D call. The CDR3 contains 13 residues. The germline V and J ends were trimmed by 6 bases and 9 bases, with 14 bases remaining between them. Germline V gene sequence: CDR1 LNHDA, CDR2 SQIVND (reference sequence). This CDR3 reads CASSPTPPWELFF. DNA of the CDR3: TGTGCCAGTAGCCCTACCCCGCCCTGGGAGCTGTTTTTT.

The chain joins TRBV15 to TRBJ1-6; D is unclear. Per the germline V gene, CDR1 is LNHNV and CDR2 is YYDKDF (reference sequence). The CDR3 covers 14 residues. V lost 0 bases and J 5 bases, leaving 5 bases between the germline ends. DNA of the CDR3: TGTGCCACCAGCAGAGACCGGGATAATTCACCCCTCCACTTT. Residues: CATSRDRDNSPLHF.

The CDR3 DNA reads TGTGCCAGCAGCCAAGGCGGGACAGTCTTCTACGAGCAGTACTTC. It translates to CASSQGGTVFYEQYF. The V call is TRBV6-6, the J call TRBJ2-7; a weak D match, TRBD1 (7 bases). Trimming cost V 6 bases and J 3 bases, with 18 bases left between them. The CDR3 totals 15 residues. Germline V gives CDR1 MNHNY, CDR2 SVGAGI (reference sequence).

The CDR3 reads CASSATGRHNSPLHF. The CDR3 DNA follows: TGTGCCAGCAGCGCGACGGGACGGCATAATTCACCCCTCCACTTT. The chain uses TRBV11-2 and TRBJ1-6; D possibly corresponds to TRBD1 (5 bases). The CDR3 spans 15 residues. Trimming took off 5 bases at V and 5 bases at J, with 13 bases between the two ends. Germline loops: CDR1 SGHAT, CDR2 FQNNGV.

As for this clone: A junction boundary mismatches the germline segment, possibly from a read error. V usage is TRBV24-1 and J usage is TRBJ2-1, with unresolved D. This CDR3 region has 12 residues. Germline loops: CDR1 KGHDR, CDR2 SFDVKD. The CDR3 DNA reads as TGTGCCACCAGTGATTCCTATAATGAGCAGTTCTTC. This sequence encodes CATSDSYNEQFF.

This clone has just a few counts. This sequence joins TRBV19 and TRBJ2-5, with a tentative D call TRBD1 (5 bases). The CDR3 covers 11 residues. Trimming took 5 bases from V and 5 from J, leaving 6 bases between them. Per the germline V gene, CDR1 is LNHDA and CDR2 is SQIVND (reference sequence). In nucleotides, the CDR3 is TGTGCCAGTAGTCCAGGGGAGACCCAGTACTTC. It codes for CASSPGETQYF.

V gene TRBV6-6 combines with J gene TRBJ1-1; D is undetermined. Looked up from germline, CDR1 is MNHNY and CDR2 is SVGAGI (reference sequence). The CDR3 contains 13 residues. V was clipped by 8 bases and J by 8 bases, with 18 bases between them. As DNA, the CDR3 is TGTGCCAGCCCTAACCGGGTCCCCGGAGAAGCTTTCTTT. It specifies CASPNRVPGEAFF.

The V and J genes are TRBV28 and TRBJ1-2; D is possibly TRBD1 (6 bases). Germline V gives CDR1 MDHEN, CDR2 SYDVKM. V shed 6 bases and J shed 7 bases, with 24 bases lying between them. The length of the CDR3 is 16 residues. Here the CDR3 reads CASRDSTQIITGGYTF. CDR3 coding DNA: TGTGCCAGCAGGGACAGTACTCAAATAATAACGGGTGGCTACACCTTC.

This clone was recorded only once. The CDR3, as DNA: TGCGCCAGCAGCTTAAACGGGCCCTCGAGCTCCTACAATGAGCAGTTCTTC. Amino acids: CASSLNGPSSSYNEQFF. The gene calls are TRBV5-1 and TRBJ2-1; D is ambiguous. V shed 2 bases and J shed 0 bases, with 15 bases lying between them. This CDR3 is built from 17 residues. Germline loops: CDR1 SGHRS, CDR2 YFSETQ.

This clone was detected a few times. V gene TRBV7-2 combines with J gene TRBJ2-5; D is uncertain. The V and J ends lost 5 bases and 6 bases respectively, with 10 bases between them. The V gene's germline CDR1 is SGHTA and CDR2 FQGNSA. This CDR3 has 12 residues. The CDR3 nucleotides are TGTGCCAGCAGCGTCCCGGGCCAGACCCAGTACTTC. Amino acid sequence: CASSVPGQTQYF.

The chain links TRBV6-1 to TRBJ1-6; D gene ambiguous. Deletions cut 2 bases from V and 11 bases from J, with 16 bases between. There are 15 residues in the CDR3. Germline CDR1 reads MNHNS; CDR2 reads SASEGT. CDR3 in amino acids: CASSETGRPVAPLHF. Written as DNA, the CDR3 is TGTGCCAGCAGTGAAACGGGCAGGCCGGTGGCACCCCTCCACTTT.

Regarding this clone: Other DNA sequences in the sample encode the same CDR3. This chain joins TRBV7-2 and TRBJ1-3; D unresolved. Germline CDR1 reads SGHTA; CDR2 reads FQGNSA. The CDR3 has 15 residues. V lost 5 bases to trimming and J lost 0 bases, with 11 bases between them. This chain's CDR3 is CASSLDGFSGNTIYF. CDR3 nucleotides: TGTGCCAGCAGCCTGGACGGGTTCTCTGGAAACACCATATATTTT.

This chain connects TRBV5-1 to TRBJ2-5; D is tentatively TRBD1 or TRBD2 (5 bases each). Germline CDR1 and CDR2: SGHRS and YFSETQ. V gave up 0 bases and J gave up 3 bases, with 9 bases separating them. CDR3 length: 14 amino acids. In nucleotides, the CDR3 is TGCGCCAGCAGCTTGGCCGGGGCCGAAGAGACCCAGTACTTC. It encodes CASSLAGAEETQYF.

This clone occurred once. This chain links TRBV28 with TRBJ2-1; D call uncertain. From germline, CDR1 is MDHEN and CDR2 SYDVKM. The CDR3 spans 12 residues. Trimming stripped 5 bases from V and 8 bases from J, with 10 bases between. The CDR3 spells CASSQSAHEQFF. The CDR3 nucleotides are TGTGCCAGCAGTCAGTCGGCCCATGAGCAGTTCTTC.

The chain joins TRBV9 to TRBJ1-4; 8 nucleotides line up with TRBD1. J lost 0 bases, V lost 0 bases, and 4 bases had no gene match. The germline CDR1 and CDR2 sequences are SGDLS and YYNGEE. The CDR3 has 17 residues. The CDR3: CASSVEDRVTTNEKLFF. CDR3 coding DNA: TGTGCCAGCAGCGTAGAGGACAGGGTAACAACTAATGAAAAACTGTTTTTT.

This rearrangement joins TRBV7-2 to TRBJ1-1, with D perhaps TRBD1 (6 bases). This CDR3 region has 13 residues. From germline, CDR1 is SGHTA and CDR2 FQGNSA. Trimming left V 5 bases short and J 1 base short, with 8 bases between. The CDR3 sequence is CASSTQGNTEAFF. The CDR3 DNA follows: TGTGCCAGCAGCACACAGGGGAACACTGAAGCTTTCTTT.

The chain is built from TRBV5-1 and TRBJ2-7, with D possibly TRBD2 on 5 matching bases. CDR3 size: 14 residues. Germline V gene lookup returns CDR1 SGHRS and CDR2 YFSETQ. Trimming shortened V by 3 bases and J by 3 bases, and 13 bases separated the two germline ends. The CDR3 spells CASSYTSTSYEQYF. The CDR3 nucleotides read TGCGCCAGCAGCTATACATCAACTAGCTACGAGCAGTACTTC.

This chain connects TRBV24-1 to TRBJ2-3; D remains unclear. V gave up 4 bases and J gave up 0 bases, with 1 base separating them. Germline CDR1 KGHDR, CDR2 SFDVKD. The CDR3 consists of 12 residues. CDR3 residues: CATSESTDTQYF. In DNA, the CDR3 is TGTGCCACCAGTGAAAGCACAGATACGCAGTATTTT.

This chain connects TRBV29-1 to TRBJ2-1; TRBD2 matches 8 bases. V lost 1 base and J lost 3; bases outside the gene matches: 8. There are 16 residues in the CDR3. Looked up from germline, CDR1 is SQVTM and CDR2 is ANQGSEA. CDR3 residues: CSVEGASGPDYNEQFF. CDR3 sequence (DNA): TGCAGCGTTGAAGGGGCTAGCGGGCCCGACTACAATGAGCAGTTCTTC.

V is TRBV11-3 and J is TRBJ2-7, with unresolved D. The germline V gene encodes CDR1 SGHNT and CDR2 YENEEA. The CDR3 is made up of 13 amino acids. Trimming cost V 2 bases and J 4 bases, with 9 bases left between them. CDR3 sequence reads: CASSLRGRYEQYF. CDR3 DNA: TGTGCCAGCAGCTTACGTGGCAGGTACGAGCAGTACTTC. The full variable domain, rest sourced from reference TRBV11-3 and TRBJ2-7, is EAGVVQSPRYKIIEKKQPVAFWCNPISGHNTLYWYLQNLGQGPELLIRYENEEAVDDSQLPKDRFSAERLKGVDSTLKIQPAELGDSAVYLCASSLRGRYEQYFGPGTRLTVT.

V gene TRBV9 combines with J gene TRBJ1-1; 9 nucleotides line up with TRBD1. CDR1 is SGDLS, CDR2 YYNGEE, per germline. J lost 2 bases, V lost 0 bases, and 5 bases had no gene match. This CDR3 is built from 16 residues. DNA for the CDR3: TGTGCCAGCAGCGTAGTACAGGGGGCAAGAAACACTGAAGCTTTCTTT. It translates to CASSVVQGARNTEAFF.

The rearrangement joins TRBV7-9 to TRBJ2-5; TRBD2 is a possible D gene (5 bases). V was shortened by 5 bases and J by 4 bases, with 14 bases between the two germline ends. Germline V CDR1 and CDR2: SEHNR, FQNEAQ (reference sequence). The CDR3 runs to 14 residues. The CDR3 region is CASSPAGVGETQYF. The CDR3 coding sequence is TGTGCCAGCAGCCCGGCCGGGGTCGGAGAGACCCAGTACTTC.

The V call is TRBV2, the J call TRBJ2-4; D is unclear. Germline V gives CDR1 SNHLY, CDR2 FYNNEI. Trimming pared 8 bases from V and 8 bases from J, leaving 22 bases between. The CDR3 has 15 amino acids. The DNA of the CDR3 is TGTGCCAGCCGTCTTAGGTCCACCTATGGGGACATTCAGTACTTC. Its protein product is CASRLRSTYGDIQYF. The complete variable domain, with remaining parts taken from reference TRBV2 and TRBJ2-4, reads EPEVTQTPSHQVTQMGQEVILRCVPISNHLYFYWYRQILGQKVEFLVSFYNNEISEKSEIFDDQFSVERPDGSNFTLKIRSTKLEDSAMYFCASRLRSTYGDIQYFGAGTRLSVL.

This clone appeared once. The chain has TRBV3-1 (or the pseudogene TRBV3-2) and TRBJ1-2; D may be TRBD1 (6 bases). The CDR3 has 16 residues. Looked up from germline, CDR1 is LGHDT and CDR2 is YNNKEL (reference sequence). V was trimmed by 1 base and J by 2 bases, leaving 14 bases between them. The CDR3 here is CASSQVATGKNYGYTF. The CDR3 bases are TGTGCCAGCAGCCAAGTGGCCACAGGGAAAAACTATGGCTACACCTTC.